The 21 T cell receptor beta chains below were found in one sample sequenced in a study of shared clonotypes between healthy human individuals (dated by TCRdb to about 2020). Library prep was done by the immunoSEQ multiplex PCR assay. Entries here come from immuneACCESS through TCRdb and include only in-frame sequences with V and J called. Some clones fail to appear in such tables; in the studies checked, an unresolved V gene covers under half of the shortfall, and the cause of the remainder is unknown. Present in this sample are 600,000 to 750,000 clones, 90% of which were seen just once. The ten largest account for 30% to 40% of the sample. Sequences were obtained from memory CD8+ T cells from PBMCs. The cell subset or site label, read with the paper, signifies: CD45RO+ cells pooled with CCR7-negative TemRA cells. The receptor source for this set is a man aged 18 to 30 in good health. Some clones in this sample may be carry-over from other donors' samples.

The chain joins TRBV5-5 to TRBJ2-5, with D tentatively TRBD1 (5 bases). V shed 6 bases and J shed 4 bases, with 19 bases lying between them. The CDR3 has 15 amino acids. CDR1 SGHKS and CDR2 YYEKEE come from the germline V gene (reference sequence). The CDR3 loop is CASTASAGQGETQYF. The CDR3 nucleotides read TGTGCCAGCACCGCTTCGGCAGGCCAGGGAGAGACCCAGTACTTC.

This clone was counted once. The chain links TRBV5-6 to TRBJ2-7; TRBD1 is a possible D gene (7 bases). Germline-derived CDR1 and CDR2 are SGHDT and YYEEEE. Deletions cut 4 bases from V and 2 bases from J, with 10 bases between. There are 13 residues in the CDR3. The CDR3 spells CASSRGTAYEQYF. The CDR3 DNA is TGTGCCAGCAGCCGCGGGACAGCCTACGAGCAGTACTTC.

This clone is a singleton in its sample. This sequence joins TRBV7-9 and TRBJ2-7; D possibly corresponds to TRBD2 (5 bases). V dropped 4 bases and J dropped 7 bases, with 8 bases sitting between them. The CDR3 covers 11 residues. Per germline, CDR1 SEHNR and CDR2 FQNEAQ (reference sequence). CDR3 loop: CASSSREEQYF. For the CDR3, the DNA is TGTGCCAGCAGCTCTAGGGAGGAGCAGTACTTC.

The chain employs TRBV18 and TRBJ2-1; 11 nucleotides match TRBD2. Trimming at V came to 5 bases and at J to 3 bases, leaving 9 bases not matched to a gene. In germline, CDR1 is KGHSH, CDR2 LQKENI. The CDR3 covers 17 residues. The CDR3 nucleotides read TGTGCCAGCTCAATTACTAGCGGGAGATACCGCTACAATGAGCAGTTCTTC. Translating it yields CASSITSGRYRYNEQFF.

The chain joins TRBV4-1 to TRBJ2-2; D assignment may be TRBD1 or TRBD2 (5 bases each). The CDR3 has 15 residues. Trimming cost V 4 bases and J 0 bases, with 9 bases left between them. Germline V gene sequence: CDR1 MGHRA, CDR2 YSYEKL. CDR3 residues: CASSPGLTNTGELFF. The CDR3 DNA reads TGCGCCAGCAGCCCGGGGCTGACGAACACCGGGGAGCTGTTTTTT.

The gene calls are TRBV28 and TRBJ1-2; tentative D call: TRBD1 (5 bases). Between the trimmed V and J ends, which lost 6 bases and 5 bases, there was a span of 16 bases. CDR3 length: 14 residues. Looked up from germline, CDR1 is MDHEN and CDR2 is SYDVKM. The CDR3 bases are TGTGCCAGCAGGGCTCGGGGGGGACGGTATGGCTACACCTTC. Protein sequence: CASRARGGRYGYTF.

This sequence joins TRBV27 and TRBJ2-7; unclear D gene. Trimming stripped 2 bases from V and 5 bases from J, with 13 bases between. CDR1 is MNHEY and CDR2 is SMNVEV in the germline V gene (reference sequence). This CDR3 region has 14 residues. CDR3 nucleotides: TGTGCCAGCAGTTTAGTCCCTCCGTTCCACGAGCAGTACTTC. The encoded protein is CASSLVPPFHEQYF.

The sample holds one count of this clone. J is TRBJ2-3 and V is TRBV9; D gene ambiguous. From germline, CDR1 is SGDLS and CDR2 YYNGEE. The CDR3 runs to 15 residues. Trimming cost V 0 bases and J 3 bases, with 11 bases left between them. The CDR3 loop is CASSVDGPRTDTQYF. The CDR3 nucleotides are TGTGCCAGCAGCGTAGATGGTCCCCGGACAGATACGCAGTATTTT.

The rearrangement links TRBV7-3 to TRBJ2-1; D is possibly TRBD2 (6 bases). From germline, CDR1 is SGHTA and CDR2 FQGTGA. Trimming took 5 bases from V and 4 from J, leaving 15 bases between them. The CDR3 length is 15 residues. The CDR3 DNA reads as TGTGCCAGCAGCCCCCGAGTTAGCGGATACAATGAGCAGTTCTTC. Translation: CASSPRVSGYNEQFF.

Concerning this clone: The sample has other DNA sequences that encode this CDR3 too. V and J are TRBV7-3 and TRBJ2-3; 9 nucleotides align to TRBD2. This CDR3 comprises 15 residues. Per the germline V gene, CDR1 is SGHTA and CDR2 is FQGTGA. The V gene end was trimmed by 2 bases and the J gene end by 3 bases; junction bases not matched to a gene: 3. The CDR3 here is CASSLLAGGTDTQYF. CDR3 in DNA: TGTGCCAGCAGCTTATTGGCGGGAGGGACAGATACGCAGTATTTT.

The J gene is TRBJ2-7, the V gene TRBV5-6; 8 bases fit TRBD1. V lost 4 bases, J lost 7 bases, and 16 bases stayed unmatched. The CDR3 length is 16 residues. Germline CDR1 SGHDT, CDR2 YYEEEE. CDR3 sequence: CASSGRGTGDPREQYF. The CDR3 DNA reads TGTGCCAGCAGCGGTCGAGGGACAGGCGATCCAAGGGAGCAGTACTTC. The whole variable domain, filled in from reference TRBV5-6 and TRBJ2-7, reads DAGVTQSPTHLIKTRGQQVTLRCSPKSGHDTVSWYQQALGQGPQFIFQYYEEEERQRGNFPDRFSGHQFPNYSSELNVNALLLGDSALYLCASSGRGTGDPREQYFGPGTRLTVT.

The chain is built from TRBV7-9 and TRBJ1-6, with D possibly matching TRBD1 (5 bases). The CDR3 totals 12 residues. The V end was cut by 4 bases, the J end by 15 bases, with 13 bases between. The germline V gene has CDR1 SEHNR and CDR2 FQNEAQ (reference sequence). The DNA for the CDR3 is TGTGCCAGCAGCTCACAAAGGGACGTCCTCCACTTT. It is translated as CASSSQRDVLHF.

The rearrangement links TRBV5-5 to TRBJ1-5; D possibly corresponds to TRBD1 (5 bases). Germline V CDR1 and CDR2: SGHKS, YYEKEE (reference sequence). Trimming removed 0 bases from V and 3 bases from J, with 7 bases in between. The CDR3 length is 14 residues. Written as DNA, the CDR3 is TGTGCCAGCAGCTTGGGACAGAACAATCAGCCCCAGCATTTT. It specifies CASSLGQNNQPQHF.

The gene calls are TRBV30 and TRBJ2-5, with 8 bases matching TRBD2. The CDR3 contains 15 residues. The germline gives CDR1 GTSNPN, CDR2 SVGIG (reference sequence). J gave up 2 bases and V 0 bases, and 5 bases lay outside the gene matches. CDR3 protein: CAWSVRSGGQETQYF. The CDR3 nucleotides are TGTGCCTGGAGTGTACGGAGCGGGGGACAAGAGACCCAGTACTTC. The full variable domain, in which reference TRBV30 and TRBJ2-5 provide the parts outside the CDR3, is SQTIHQWPATLVQPVGSPLSLECTVEGTSNPNLYWYRQAAGRGLQLLFYSVGIGQISSEVPQNLSASRPQDRQFILSSKKLLLSDSGFYLCAWSVRSGGQETQYFGPGTRLLVL.

The chain couples TRBV11-2 to TRBJ2-1; TRBD1 aligns across 11 bases. Trimming at V came to 2 bases and at J to 8 bases, leaving 8 bases not matched to a gene. The V gene's germline CDR1 is SGHAT and CDR2 FQNNGV. The CDR3 contains 16 residues. The CDR3 loop is CASSLFGQGARDEQFF. As DNA, the CDR3 is TGTGCCAGCAGCTTATTCGGACAGGGGGCGCGGGATGAGCAGTTCTTC. The entire variable domain, with the rest obtained from reference TRBV11-2 and TRBJ2-1, is as follows: EAGVAQSPRYKIIEKRQSVAFWCNPISGHATLYWYQQILGQGPKLLIQFQNNGVVDDSQLPKDRFSAERLKGVDSTLKIQPAKLEDSAVYLCASSLFGQGARDEQFFGPGTRLTVL.

This chain connects TRBV2 to TRBJ2-1; D is possibly TRBD2 (6 bases). The V gene lost 3 bases and the J gene lost 2 bases, with 11 bases spanning the gap. Per the germline V gene, CDR1 is SNHLY and CDR2 is FYNNEI. This CDR3 region has 15 residues. DNA of the CDR3: TGTGCCAGCAGTGAGGTGTTAGCGGCCTACAATGAGCAGTTCTTC. Protein product: CASSEVLAAYNEQFF. The full variable domain, completed using reference TRBV2 and TRBJ2-1, is EPEVTQTPSHQVTQMGQEVILRCVPISNHLYFYWYRQILGQKVEFLVSFYNNEISEKSEIFDDQFSVERPDGSNFTLKIRSTKLEDSAMYFCASSEVLAAYNEQFFGPGTRLTVL.

The chain joins TRBV7-7 to TRBJ2-1; TRBD1 matches at 9 bases. The trim removed 1 base at V and 8 bases at J, leaving 6 bases unmatched. Germline lookup yields CDR1 SSHAT and CDR2 FNYEAQ (reference sequence). This CDR3 spans 15 amino acids. This chain's CDR3 is CASSLGTGVGHEQFF. In DNA, the CDR3 is TGTGCCAGCAGCTTAGGGACAGGGGTGGGTCATGAGCAGTTCTTC.

The V call is TRBV7-2, the J call TRBJ2-1, with TRBD2 matching over 11 bases. The V and J ends lost 5 bases and 3 bases, in that order; junction bases with no gene match: 12. This CDR3 contains 18 residues. CDR1 and CDR2 from the germline V gene are SGHTA and FQGNSA. The chain's CDR3 is CASSPIPPLAGGYNEQFF. CDR3 coding DNA: TGTGCCAGCAGCCCGATCCCCCCTCTAGCGGGAGGCTACAATGAGCAGTTCTTC.

The CDR3 loop is CASSQDRSGKLFF. As DNA, the CDR3 is TGCGCCAGCAGCCAAGATCGTTCCGGGAAACTGTTTTTT. The chain links TRBV4-1 to TRBJ1-4; D gene uncertain. V was trimmed by 0 bases and J by 11 bases, leaving 10 bases between them. The CDR3 spans 13 residues. From germline, CDR1 is MGHRA and CDR2 YSYEKL.

The rearrangement links TRBV19 to TRBJ1-5, with D hard to call. Between the trimmed V and J ends, which lost 5 bases and 0 bases, there was a span of 8 bases. The CDR3 consists of 14 residues. The germline gives CDR1 LNHDA, CDR2 SQIVND (reference sequence). The CDR3 sequence is CASSDGPSNQPQHF. In nucleotides, the CDR3 is TGTGCCAGTAGTGACGGCCCTAGCAATCAGCCCCAGCATTTT. Full variable domain (outside the CDR3, taken from reference TRBV19 and TRBJ1-5): DGGITQSPKYLFRKEGQNVTLSCEQNLNHDAMYWYRQDPGQGLRLIYYSQIVNDFQKGDIAEGYSVSREKKESFPLTVTSAQKNPTAFYLCASSDGPSNQPQHFGDGTRLSIL.

The genes are TRBV4-3 and TRBJ2-3; 9 positions match TRBD1. This CDR3 has 16 residues. Per germline, CDR1 LGHNA and CDR2 YSLEER. The trim removed 0 bases at V and 1 base at J, leaving 2 bases unmatched. CDR3 sequence reads: CASSQEWTGGTDTQYF. Here the CDR3 DNA reads TGCGCCAGCAGCCAAGAGTGGACAGGGGGCACAGATACGCAGTATTTT.